The 2 T cell receptor beta chains presented below share a single source sample, sequenced in a study of regulatory T cells in long-lasting Graves disease. As for time point: newly diagnosed GD, antithyroid drugs for less than 3 months. The TCR library used RNA extracted from PBMCs. iRepertoire HTBI primers and Arm-PCR of CDR3 regions built TCR beta libraries. A single record per CDR3 protein comes from TCRdb applying MiXCR to the multiplex PCR reads. The sample lists about 330,000 distinct CDR3 sequences; 15% to 20% were seen once. In addition, the sample was reused for a study of T cells in Graves' hyperthyroidism and ophthalmopathy.

The sequencing used peripheral blood mononuclear cells (PBMCs), collected at new diagnosis, from a patient treated with antithyroid drugs. The receptor source for this set is a young woman with Graves disease.

This clonotype was counted only a few times. This sequence joins TRBV6-2 or TRBV6-3 and TRBJ1-1; D is ambiguous. Germline V gene sequence: CDR1 MNHEY, CDR2 SVGEGT. Trimming pared 5 bases from V and 8 bases from J, leaving 12 bases between. This CDR3 contains 12 residues. The CDR3 is CASSEVWTEAFF. The CDR3 bases are TGTGCCAGCAGTGAAGTATGGACGGAAGCTTTCTTT.

This clonotype occurred many times. This sequence joins TRBV5-1 and TRBJ2-7, with D unresolved. V lost 4 bases, J lost 3 bases, and 23 bases lay in between. The CDR3 sequence is 17 residues long. Germline CDR1 and CDR2: SGHRS and YFSETQ. CDR3 sequence: CASSTPERGDWSYEQYF. The DNA for the CDR3 is TGCGCCAGCAGCACCCCCGAGAGAGGAGACTGGAGCTACGAGCAGTACTTC.